The clone carrying this T cell receptor beta chain has ten or more counts. Using unique molecular identifiers, the investigators prepared the TCRbeta library. From the PCR reads, TCRdb called clonotypes with MiXCR, one entry per CDR3 protein. Of 200,000 to 250,000 distinct CDR3 sequences listed, approximately 8% are singletons. The data originate from a study of T-cell reconstitution after alpha-beta-depleted transplantation in children. Germline assignment: CDR1 ENHRY and CDR2 SYGVKD. V trimming: 0 bases; J trimming: 0 bases; junction bases outside the gene matches: 9. The CDR3 is 18 residues long. This TCR derives from a male patient younger than 18 who had a stem cell transplant for acute lymphoblastic leukemia, so the T cells may come from the graft donor. This material consisted of PBMCs, mostly from graft donor cells, taken 180 days after TCRalphabeta/CD19-depleted stem cell transplant. The rearrangement links TRBV10-3 to TRBJ2-7; 9 bases fit TRBD2. CDR3 protein: CAISESLARGRASYEQYF. The CDR3 DNA reads as TGTGCCATCAGTGAGTCCCTAGCCCGCGGGAGGGCCTCCTACGAGCAGTACTTC.